The 12 T cell receptor beta chains given below trace back to one sample, sequenced in a study of multiple sclerosis patients with progressive multifocal leukoencephalopathy. Some clones are missing from TCRdb's copy, which holds only in-frame ones; the method was immunoSEQ multiplex PCR. The sample holds 31,000 or so clones, roughly 87% seen once. Time point: time of PML onset. Sequenced material: PBMCs, taken from a patient treated with natalizumab. These receptor sequences come from a woman aged 40-49 years with progressive multifocal leukoencephalopathy.

Worth noting for this clone: A junction end diverges from the germline sequence, so it may reflect a read error. The CDR3 here is CASGLEGKSEKLFF. The CDR3 DNA is TGTGCCAGCGGCTTAGAAGGGAAAAGTGAAAAACTGTTTTTT. This chain connects TRBV7-2 to TRBJ1-4; D is ambiguous. The length of the CDR3 is 14 residues. Germline-derived CDR1 and CDR2 are SGHTA and FQGNSA.

V gene TRBV15 combines with J gene TRBJ2-3; TRBD1 matches 9 bases. With V trimmed by 2 bases and J by 6 bases, 9 bases remained unmatched. CDR3 size: 16 residues. CDR1 and CDR2 from the germline V gene are LNHNV and YYDKDF (reference sequence). The CDR3 is CATSRKTGTGPDTQYF. CDR3 coding DNA: TGTGCCACCAGCAGAAAAACCGGGACAGGGCCCGATACGCAGTATTTT.

The DNA for the CDR3 is TGTGCCAGCAGTGAGGCGCCTCGGTCGTCACCCCTCCACTTT. Encoded protein: CASSEAPRSSPLHF. The chain combines TRBV25-1 with TRBJ1-6; the D is unclear. V lost 3 bases and J 10 bases, leaving 13 bases between the germline ends. The germline V gene has CDR1 MGHDK and CDR2 SYGVNS. The CDR3 sequence is 14 residues long.

This clone is medium-sized in the sample. The V gene is TRBV6-6, the J gene TRBJ1-1; unclear D gene. The CDR3 is 14 residues long. Trimming removed 5 bases at V and 2 bases at J, with 12 bases between. From germline, CDR1 is MNHNY and CDR2 SVGAGI (reference sequence). As DNA, the CDR3 is TGTGCCAGCAGTACCGTGGGGTACAACACTGAAGCTTTCTTT. Protein: CASSTVGYNTEAFF.

This sequence joins TRBV14 and TRBJ1-4, with 8 bases lining up with TRBD1. The CDR3 is 14 residues long. Germline V lookup: CDR1 SGHDN, CDR2 FVKESK. Trimming at V came to 4 bases and at J to 7 bases, leaving 5 bases not matched to a gene. The CDR3: CASSPGQGVEKLFF. The CDR3 DNA is TGTGCCAGCAGCCCAGGACAGGGCGTTGAAAAACTGTTTTTT.

This sequence joins TRBV20-1 and TRBJ2-1; D unresolved. Germline CDR1 reads DFQATT; CDR2 reads SNEGSKA (reference sequence). The length of the CDR3 is 11 residues. V was cut by 0 bases and J by 9 bases, with 6 bases left in between. The CDR3 nucleotides are TGCAGTGCTAGAGATTTAGTTGAGCAGTTCTTC. Encoded protein: CSARDLVEQFF.

The genes are TRBV10-2 and TRBJ1-5; D not certain. The CDR3 is made up of 12 amino acids. V lost 3 bases and J 6 bases, leaving 6 bases between the germline ends. Germline V gene data show CDR1 as WSHSY and CDR2 as SAAADI. The CDR3, as DNA: TGCGCCAGCAGTGAAGCCAGTCAGCCCCAGCATTTT. Protein sequence: CASSEASQPQHF.

This clone has just a few counts. The chain links TRBV10-3 to TRBJ2-7; D ambiguous. Trimming left V 2 bases short and J 1 base short, with 3 bases between. This CDR3 has 12 amino acids. Germline CDR1 ENHRY, CDR2 SYGVKD. The CDR3 loop reads CAISETSYEQYF. The CDR3 DNA reads TGTGCCATCAGTGAGACTTCCTACGAGCAGTACTTC.

The chain combines TRBV5-1 with TRBJ2-3; TRBD2 might be the D (5 bases). Germline loops: CDR1 SGHRS, CDR2 YFSETQ. The length of the CDR3 is 15 residues. Trimming cost V 1 base and J 4 bases, with 13 bases left between them. The CDR3 is CASSLKTRYPDTQYF. The CDR3 DNA follows: TGCGCCAGCAGCTTGAAAACTAGATATCCAGATACGCAGTATTTT.

This rearrangement joins TRBV5-1 to TRBJ1-4; the D is unclear. The CDR3 length is 13 residues. V lost 0 bases to trimming and J lost 8 bases, with 8 bases between them. Germline loops: CDR1 SGHRS, CDR2 YFSETQ. The CDR3 region has the DNA TGCGCCAGCAGCTTGGGAATGGGAGAAAAACTGTTTTTT. Amino acid sequence: CASSLGMGEKLFF.

The chain combines TRBV19 with TRBJ2-7; D is tentatively TRBD1 or TRBD2 (5 bases each). Germline CDR1 and CDR2: LNHDA and SQIVND (reference sequence). Trimming removed 3 bases from V and 7 bases from J, with 13 bases in between. CDR3 length: 13 amino acids. The CDR3 DNA reads TGTGCCAGTAGTATCTCGACGGGGCTGGAGCAGTACTTC. Translated, it gives CASSISTGLEQYF.

This sequence joins TRBV5-1 and TRBJ2-1; D is perhaps TRBD2 (5 bases). The CDR3 spans 13 residues. V was cut by 4 bases and J by 8 bases, with 13 bases left in between. Per the germline V gene, CDR1 is SGHRS and CDR2 is YFSETQ. CDR3 residues: CASSVLVWDEQFF. CDR3 DNA: TGCGCCAGCAGCGTACTAGTATGGGATGAGCAGTTCTTC.